The next 22 T cell receptor beta chains were all read from a single sample in a study of human T cells and chemical hapten exposure. In TCRdb, the RACE reads were re-called with MiXCR into one record per CDR3 protein. Of 300,000 to 400,000 distinct CDR3 sequences listed, 5.1% are singletons. The time point was: pre-sensitization, week 0. Treatment here: therapeutic diphenylcyclopropenone sensitization with weekly scalp DPC. The material sequenced was whole blood, taken in connection with sensitization to the hapten diphenylcyclopropenone (DPC). Every receptor here comes from a woman between 50 and 59 years old with alopecia areata. Some clones in this sample may be carry-over from other donors' samples.

V and J are TRBV7-7 and TRBJ2-3; D tentatively fits TRBD1 or TRBD2 (5 bases each). CDR3 size: 14 residues. Deletions cut 4 bases from V and 8 bases from J, with 16 bases between. Germline V gene sequence: CDR1 SSHAT, CDR2 FNYEAQ (reference sequence). CDR3 coding DNA: TGTGCCAGCAGCTCTGGGACCGGGCCAGGTACGCAGTATTTT. This sequence encodes CASSSGTGPGTQYF. Complete variable domain (other parts from reference TRBV7-7 and TRBJ2-3): GAGVSQSPRYKVTKRGQDVTLRCDPISSHATLYWYQQALGQGPEFLTYFNYEAQPDKSGLPSDRFSAERPEGSISTLTIQRTEQRDSAMYRCASSSGTGPGTQYFGPGTRLTVL.

This clonotype was found a few times. The rearrangement joins TRBV4-3 to TRBJ2-2; 11 bases fit TRBD2. Unmatched junction bases numbered 4, after V lost 0 bases and J lost 4 bases. In germline, CDR1 is LGHNA, CDR2 YSLEER. CDR3 length: 17 residues. CDR3 region: CASSQDLLAGVTGELFF. Here the CDR3 DNA reads TGCGCCAGCAGCCAAGATCTACTAGCGGGGGTCACCGGGGAGCTGTTTTTT.

This clonotype showed up many times. For the CDR3, the DNA is TGTGCCAGCAGTCCCTCGGCCTGGGACAATCAGCCCCAGCATTTT. This sequence encodes CASSPSAWDNQPQHF. The rearrangement joins TRBV25-1 to TRBJ1-5; no clear D gene. CDR3 length: 15 residues. Trimming took off 5 bases at V and 3 bases at J, with 14 bases between the two ends. Germline CDR1 reads MGHDK; CDR2 reads SYGVNS.

This clonotype was observed at least ten times. The chain links TRBV20-1 to TRBJ2-3; no clear D gene. Trimming took off 6 bases at V and 6 bases at J, with 10 bases between the two ends. Germline V gene data show CDR1 as DFQATT and CDR2 as SNEGSKA (reference sequence). The CDR3 covers 11 residues. The CDR3: CSAVLGDTQYF. The DNA of the CDR3 is TGCAGTGCGGTATTGGGCGATACGCAGTATTTT.

The V and J genes are TRBV3-1 and TRBJ2-7; 8 bases align to TRBD1. The germline CDR1 and CDR2 sequences are LGHDT and YNNKEL (reference sequence). V dropped 2 bases and J dropped 4; count of bases not matched to a gene: 7. There are 15 residues in the CDR3. CDR3 in DNA: TGTGCCAGCAGCCAACTACCGGGACAGGCATACGAGCAGTACTTC. This sequence encodes CASSQLPGQAYEQYF.

This clonotype occurred many times. The V gene is TRBV15, the J gene TRBJ2-3, with 10 bases lining up with TRBD2. The CDR3 sequence is 15 residues long. V was clipped by 0 bases and J by 5 bases; unmatched bases: 2. Germline CDR1 LNHNV, CDR2 YYDKDF (reference sequence). Here the CDR3 reads CATSRDASGGDTQYF. DNA of the CDR3: TGTGCCACCAGCAGAGATGCTAGCGGGGGAGATACGCAGTATTTT.

This clonotype was counted between two and nine times. The gene calls are TRBV19 and TRBJ2-7; the D is unclear. Trimming stripped 0 bases from V and 2 bases from J, with 8 bases between. This CDR3 comprises 14 residues. The germline gives CDR1 LNHDA, CDR2 SQIVND (reference sequence). Here the CDR3 DNA reads TGTGCCAGTAGTATAGATCTTGGGACCTACGAGCAGTACTTC. Amino acids: CASSIDLGTYEQYF.

This clonotype was detected many times. The chain couples TRBV28 to TRBJ2-5; possibly TRBD1 for D (6 bases). The CDR3 totals 14 residues. Deletions cut 0 bases from V and 3 bases from J, with 8 bases between. The germline V gene has CDR1 MDHEN and CDR2 SYDVKM. CDR3 sequence: CASSLWGAEETQYF. In DNA form, the CDR3 reads TGTGCCAGCAGTTTATGGGGGGCTGAAGAGACCCAGTACTTC.

This clonotype has a count of ten or more. The chain couples TRBV4-2 to TRBJ2-3, with TRBD1 identical over 8 bases. Per the germline V gene, CDR1 is LGHNA and CDR2 is YNFKEQ. V was clipped by 0 bases and J by 3 bases; unmatched bases: 2. This CDR3 comprises 15 residues. The CDR3 reads CASSQEGTGTDTQYF. CDR3 coding DNA: TGTGCCAGCAGCCAAGAAGGGACAGGTACAGATACGCAGTATTTT.

This clonotype was counted between two and nine times. V is TRBV12-5 and J is TRBJ2-3; weak D call: TRBD1 (5 bases). From germline, CDR1 is LGHNT and CDR2 FRNRAP. The CDR3 sequence is 16 residues long. Trimming cost V 1 base and J 1 base, with 12 bases left between them. CDR3 sequence reads: CASGLGQHPGTDTQYF. The DNA for the CDR3 is TGTGCTAGTGGTTTGGGACAGCACCCTGGCACAGATACGCAGTATTTT.

There are a few counts of this clonotype. V usage is TRBV7-2 and J usage is TRBJ1-2; 7 bases fit TRBD1. There are 16 residues in the CDR3. The V and J ends lost 4 bases and 2 bases, in that order; junction bases with no gene match: 10. The germline V gene has CDR1 SGHTA and CDR2 FQGNSA. The CDR3 nucleotides read TGTGCCAGCAGCTATAGTCCCTCAGGGGGAAACTATGGCTACACCTTC. Translating gives CASSYSPSGGNYGYTF.

A few counts support this clonotype. The V gene is TRBV29-1, the J gene TRBJ2-3; D is unclear. Trimming shortened V by 7 bases and J by 5 bases, and 13 bases separated the two germline ends. In germline, CDR1 is SQVTM, CDR2 ANQGSEA. The CDR3 totals 12 residues. The CDR3 DNA sequence: TGCAGCGCCCAAGACACGCAAGATACGCAGTATTTT. This encodes CSAQDTQDTQYF.

The V and J genes are TRBV10-2 and TRBJ1-1, with 7 bases that match TRBD1. The CDR3 is 15 amino acids. After removal of 2 bases from V and 6 bases from J, the junction contained 9 bases not matched to a gene. Germline CDR1 reads WSHSY; CDR2 reads SAAADI. For the CDR3, the DNA is TGCGCCAGCAGTGAGCACTTAGTAACAGGGGCTGAAGCTTTCTTT. It yields the protein CASSEHLVTGAEAFF.

J is TRBJ2-6 and V is TRBV5-8, with 9 nucleotides matching TRBD2. The CDR3 has 18 amino acids. The ends lost 4 bases at V and 0 bases at J; junction bases unmatched: 8. Germline V gene data show CDR1 as SGHTS and CDR2 as YDEGEE. The CDR3 is CASSLTSGSSSGANVLTF. DNA for the CDR3: TGTGCCAGCAGCCTCACTAGCGGGTCTAGCTCTGGGGCCAACGTCCTGACTTTC.

Ten or more counts support this clonotype. V gene TRBV18 combines with J gene TRBJ2-3; D might be TRBD2 (5 bases). Germline CDR1 reads KGHSH; CDR2 reads LQKENI. Trimming stripped 6 bases from V and 2 bases from J, with 12 bases between. The CDR3 consists of 14 residues. CDR3 nucleotide sequence: TGTGCCAGCTCCCCGGACTTGGCCACAGATACGCAGTATTTT. Its protein is CASSPDLATDTQYF.

This chain links TRBV18 with TRBJ2-5, with a weak D call TRBD1 (6 bases). This CDR3 has 14 residues. V was cut by 0 bases and J by 6 bases, with 11 bases left in between. Germline V gene lookup returns CDR1 KGHSH and CDR2 LQKENI. The chain's CDR3 is CASSPPGQGKTQYF. As DNA, the CDR3 is TGTGCCAGCTCACCACCGGGCCAGGGGAAGACCCAGTACTTC. Full variable domain (remainder filled in from reference TRBV18 and TRBJ2-5): NAGVMQNPRHLVRRRGQEARLRCSPMKGHSHVYWYRQLPEEGLKFMVYLQKENIIDESGMPKERFSAEFPKEGPSILRIQQVVRGDSAAYFCASSPPGQGKTQYFGPGTRLLVL.

This clonotype was counted ten times or more. The chain employs TRBV20-1 and TRBJ2-3, with a weak D call TRBD2 (5 bases). Per the germline V gene, CDR1 is DFQATT and CDR2 is SNEGSKA (reference sequence). CDR3 length equals 11 residues. Here the CDR3 DNA reads TGCAGCTTCGGGGGCACAGATACGCAGTATTTT. This translates into CSFGGTDTQYF.

Only a few counts were recorded for this clonotype. CDR3 DNA: TGTGCCAGCAGTTTCCTGACCAATTCCGAGCAGTACTTC. Its protein is CASSFLTNSEQYF. The chain is built from TRBV28 and TRBJ2-7; D call uncertain. The CDR3 covers 13 residues. Germline lookup yields CDR1 MDHEN and CDR2 SYDVKM. The V end lost 3 bases, the J end lost 6 bases, and 12 bases lay between the germline ends.

This clonotype was detected many times. The V and J genes are TRBV2 and TRBJ2-3; 8 bases line up with TRBD1. The germline gives CDR1 SNHLY, CDR2 FYNNEI. There are 15 residues in the CDR3. J lost 7 bases, V lost 5 bases, and 11 bases had no gene match. CDR3 coding DNA: TGTGCCAGCAGTCAACAGGGGACAGGAGGGAATACGCAGTATTTT. Translating it yields CASSQQGTGGNTQYF.

This clonotype was seen at least ten times. CDR3 in amino acids: CASSLSHNEQFF. The CDR3, as DNA: TGCGCCAGCAGCTTGAGCCACAATGAGCAGTTCTTC. V usage is TRBV5-1 and J usage is TRBJ2-1, with no clear D. The CDR3 is 12 amino acids. V was clipped by 1 base and J by 5 bases, with 4 bases between them. Germline CDR1 SGHRS, CDR2 YFSETQ.

CDR3 region: CASSLASGFQETQYF. DNA for the CDR3: TGTGCCAGCAGCTTAGCCAGCGGGTTCCAAGAGACCCAGTACTTC. This chain connects TRBV7-9 to TRBJ2-5, with D tentatively TRBD2 (6 bases). CDR3 length: 15 residues. The V and J ends lost 0 bases and 1 base respectively, with 9 bases between them. Germline V lookup: CDR1 SEHNR, CDR2 FQNEAQ (reference sequence).

This chain joins TRBV12-3 or TRBV12-4 and TRBJ1-1; D is perhaps TRBD1 (6 bases). CDR3 length: 13 amino acids. Trimming shortened V by 6 bases and J by 11 bases, and 19 bases separated the two germline ends. The CDR3 DNA follows: TGTGCCAGCAGCTACCCCGGGGGTGGGGGCGCTTTCTTT. It is translated as CASSYPGGGGAFF.